These 20 T cell receptor beta chains originate from one sample sequenced in a study of blood T cell repertoires in COVID-19. Repertoires were generated with immunoSEQ multiplex PCR, while TCRdb's copy carries only in-frame clones and drops some. The sample includes approximately 150,000 clones, approximately 81% seen only once; the top ten take more than 6.5%. Sequenced sample: peripheral blood. These receptors were collected from a human donor in a cohort sampled during active COVID-19.

This clone was observed once. This chain joins TRBV6-2 or TRBV6-3 and TRBJ2-7; TRBD1 might be the D (6 bases). The CDR3 loop spans 13 amino acids. V was trimmed by 5 bases and J by 6 bases, leaving 14 bases between them. Germline-derived CDR1 and CDR2 are MNHEY and SVGEGT. The CDR3 region is CASSPQGLGEQYF. The CDR3 DNA follows: TGTGCCAGCAGTCCACAGGGTTTAGGCGAGCAGTACTTC.

The CDR3 is CASSVESGGLAGQYF. The CDR3 coding sequence is TGTGCCAGCAGCGTAGAGAGTGGGGGACTAGCGGGGCAGTACTTC. J is TRBJ2-7 and V is TRBV9; 12 bases are shared with TRBD2. The CDR3 has 15 residues. Germline V gene sequence: CDR1 SGDLS, CDR2 YYNGEE. V lost 0 bases, J lost 9 bases, and 7 bases stayed unmatched.

This sequence joins TRBV7-3 and TRBJ2-1, with D tentatively TRBD2 (5 bases). The CDR3 spans 17 residues. Germline V gene data show CDR1 as SGHTA and CDR2 as FQGTGA. The V gene lost 5 bases and the J gene lost 1 base, with 18 bases spanning the gap. CDR3 nucleotide sequence: TGTGCCAGCAGCCTAAGGACGGGATTAAATTCCTACAATGAGCAGTTCTTC. Translation: CASSLRTGLNSYNEQFF.

This clone was counted a few times. The chain joins TRBV7-9 to TRBJ2-7; TRBD2 matches 13 bases. Unmatched junction bases numbered 6, after V lost 5 bases and J lost 5 bases. The CDR3 is 15 amino acids. Germline V gene lookup returns CDR1 SEHNR and CDR2 FQNEAQ (reference sequence). CDR3 sequence (DNA): TGTGCCAGCAGCCTGAGACTAGCGGGAGGCGACGAGCAGTACTTC. It specifies CASSLRLAGGDEQYF.

V is TRBV5-1 and J is TRBJ1-1; D remains ambiguous. Germline CDR1 is SGHRS and CDR2 is YFSETQ. Trimming removed 0 bases from V and 3 bases from J, with 3 bases in between. This CDR3 has 12 residues. The CDR3 region has the DNA TGCGCCAGCAGCTTGGTCGACACTGAAGCTTTCTTT. Amino acid sequence: CASSLVDTEAFF.

This chain uses TRBV7-9 with TRBJ1-1; unclear D gene. Germline loops: CDR1 SEHNR, CDR2 FQNEAQ (reference sequence). The CDR3 sequence is 12 residues long. Trimming pared 5 bases from V and 8 bases from J, leaving 12 bases between. CDR3 amino acids: CASSATHREAFF. Here the CDR3 DNA reads TGTGCCAGCAGCGCCACGCACCGGGAAGCTTTCTTT.

In DNA, the CDR3 is TGTGCCATCAACAAGGGAGCCGCGAACACCGGGGAGCTGTTTTTT. This translates into CAINKGAANTGELFF. This chain joins TRBV11-2 and TRBJ2-2, with D tentatively TRBD2 (5 bases). The CDR3 runs 15 residues. Germline V lookup: CDR1 SGHAT, CDR2 FQNNGV. V was trimmed by 10 bases and J by 0 bases, leaving 15 bases between them. The variable domain in full, completed from reference TRBV11-2 and TRBJ2-2, reads EAGVAQSPRYKIIEKRQSVAFWCNPISGHATLYWYQQILGQGPKLLIQFQNNGVVDDSQLPKDRFSAERLKGVDSTLKIQPAKLEDSAVYLCAINKGAANTGELFFGEGSRLTVL.

This clone turned up a few times. The genes are TRBV7-8 and TRBJ2-1; 7 bases align to TRBD2. Looked up from germline, CDR1 is SGHVS and CDR2 is FQNEAQ. This CDR3 has 17 amino acids. The V and J ends lost 2 bases and 6 bases, in that order; junction bases with no gene match: 13. This CDR3 is CASSLLQGLAAFNEQFF. CDR3 nucleotide sequence: TGTGCCAGCAGCTTACTTCAAGGTCTAGCGGCCTTCAATGAGCAGTTCTTC. The whole variable domain, filled in from reference TRBV7-8 and TRBJ2-1, reads GAGVSQSPRYKVAKRGQDVALRCDPISGHVSLFWYQQALGQGPEFLTYFQNEAQLDKSGLPSDRFFAERPEGSVSTLKIQRTQQEDSAVYLCASSLLQGLAAFNEQFFGPGTRLTVL.

Comments on this clone: The sample carries other DNA sequences with the same CDR3. The chain has TRBV7-2 and TRBJ2-7, with D unresolved. The germline CDR1 and CDR2 sequences are SGHTA and FQGNSA. Trimming took off 1 base at V and 1 base at J, with 5 bases between the two ends. The CDR3 length is 13 residues. CDR3 loop: CASSLGASYEQYF. For the CDR3, the DNA is TGTGCCAGCAGCTTAGGAGCGTCCTACGAGCAGTACTTC.

This clone was found a few times. This chain links TRBV5-6 with TRBJ1-6, with 8 positions matching TRBD1. The CDR3 sequence is 16 residues long. V gave up 5 bases and J gave up 3 bases; unmatched junction bases: 7. Germline V gene lookup returns CDR1 SGHDT and CDR2 YYEEEE. For the CDR3, the DNA is TGTGCCAGCAGGTCAGGGGGCCGGGTCTATAATTCACCCCTCCACTTT. Its protein is CASRSGGRVYNSPLHF. The full variable domain, with the rest looked up from reference TRBV5-6 and TRBJ1-6, is DAGVTQSPTHLIKTRGQQVTLRCSPKSGHDTVSWYQQALGQGPQFIFQYYEEEERQRGNFPDRFSGHQFPNYSSELNVNALLLGDSALYLCASRSGGRVYNSPLHFGNGTRLTVT.

This clone appeared a few times. The chain recombines TRBV7-2 with TRBJ1-5, with TRBD1 matching over 7 bases. The junction had 11 bases not matched to a gene; V was cut back by 5 bases and J by 7 bases. The CDR3 runs to 15 residues. Germline V lookup: CDR1 SGHTA, CDR2 FQGNSA. The CDR3 loop is CASSTQRQGYQPQHF. The CDR3 nucleotides are TGTGCCAGCAGCACCCAGAGACAGGGTTACCAGCCCCAGCATTTT.

CDR3 loop: CASSGTGTPYEQYF. CDR3 nucleotides: TGTGCCAGCAGTGGGACAGGAACACCCTACGAGCAGTACTTC. V is TRBV6-2 or TRBV6-3 and J is TRBJ2-7, with 8 bases that match TRBD1. The ends lost 5 bases at V and 2 bases at J; junction bases unmatched: 5. The V gene's germline CDR1 is MNHEY and CDR2 SVGEGT. The CDR3 contains 14 residues.

Of note for this clone: The sample carries other DNA sequences with the same CDR3. The chain employs TRBV6-5 and TRBJ1-5; possibly TRBD1 for D (6 bases). The CDR3 covers 13 residues. Germline CDR1 and CDR2: MNHEY and SVGAGI. V shed 5 bases and J shed 4 bases, with 9 bases lying between them. DNA of the CDR3: TGTGCCAGCAGTAGAACAGGGAATCAGCCCCAGCATTTT. Encoded protein: CASSRTGNQPQHF.

The chain links TRBV7-6 to TRBJ2-2, with 8 bases aligning to TRBD1. J gave up 2 bases and V 5 bases, and 13 bases lay outside the gene matches. Germline CDR1 SGHVS, CDR2 FNYEAQ. This CDR3 contains 18 residues. The DNA of the CDR3 is TGTGCCAGCAGCCTCCGCCCGTTACAGGGGGGAAACACCGGGGAGCTGTTTTTT. It translates to CASSLRPLQGGNTGELFF. The variable domain in full, completed from reference TRBV7-6 and TRBJ2-2, reads GAGVSQSPRYKVTKRGQDVALRCDPISGHVSLYWYRQALGQGPEFLTYFNYEAQQDKSGLPNDRFSAERPEGSISTLTIQRTEQRDSAMYRCASSLRPLQGGNTGELFFGEGSRLTVL.

The gene calls are TRBV7-8 and TRBJ1-4; D perhaps matches TRBD1 (5 bases). The CDR3 is made up of 14 amino acids. Trimming removed 2 bases at V and 8 bases at J, with 12 bases between. Germline V gene data show CDR1 as SGHVS and CDR2 as FQNEAQ. CDR3 amino acids: CASSLQGRVEKLFF. In DNA, the CDR3 is TGTGCCAGCAGCTTACAGGGAAGGGTCGAAAAACTGTTTTTT.

The gene calls are TRBV15 and TRBJ2-1; 15 nucleotides line up with TRBD2. This CDR3 is 18 amino acids long. The germline V gene encodes CDR1 LNHNV and CDR2 YYDKDF (reference sequence). V dropped 0 bases and J dropped 6; count of bases not matched to a gene: 6. As DNA, the CDR3 is TGTGCCACCAGCAGAGATGTCCGGACTAGCGGGAGGGCCAATGAGCAGTTCTTC. It codes for CATSRDVRTSGRANEQFF. Full variable domain (outside the CDR3, taken from reference TRBV15 and TRBJ2-1): DAMVIQNPRYQVTQFGKPVTLSCSQTLNHNVMYWYQQKSSQAPKLLFHYYDKDFNNEADTPDNFQSRRPNTSFCFLDIRSPGLGDTAMYLCATSRDVRTSGRANEQFFGPGTRLTVL.

V and J are TRBV4-2 and TRBJ2-7; TRBD1 matches at 7 bases. Looked up from germline, CDR1 is LGHNA and CDR2 is YNFKEQ. The CDR3 spans 16 residues. V lost 1 base to trimming and J lost 1 base; unmatched junction nucleotides: 7. CDR3 in amino acids: CASSQGQEDRSYEQYF. CDR3 DNA sequence: TGTGCCAGCAGCCAAGGCCAAGAGGACAGGTCCTACGAGCAGTACTTC.

This chain joins TRBV2 and TRBJ2-1; the match to TRBD2 covers 8 bases. Germline V gene data show CDR1 as SNHLY and CDR2 as FYNNEI. CDR3 length: 13 amino acids. The trim removed 6 bases at V and 4 bases at J, leaving 2 bases unmatched. The CDR3 loop reads CASRTSGYNEQFF. The CDR3 coding sequence is TGTGCCAGCAGAACTAGCGGTTACAATGAGCAGTTCTTC.

V is TRBV18 and J is TRBJ1-4; D is unclear. The CDR3 is made up of 17 amino acids. From germline, CDR1 is KGHSH and CDR2 LQKENI. V was shortened by 5 bases and J by 0 bases, with 16 bases between the two germline ends. The chain's CDR3 is CASSKDPAIATNEKLFF. DNA for the CDR3: TGTGCCAGCTCAAAAGATCCAGCGATTGCAACTAATGAAAAACTGTTTTTT.

The V and J genes are TRBV9 and TRBJ2-6; 9 bases are shared with TRBD1. CDR1 and CDR2 (germline): SGDLS, YYNGEE. There are 22 residues in the CDR3. J gave up 0 bases and V 3 bases, and 19 bases lay outside the gene matches. The CDR3 region has the DNA TGTGCCAGCAGCGCAACGATTTCCCGAGGACAGGGGTCAAGCTCTGGGGCCAACGTCCTGACTTTC. Its translation: CASSATISRGQGSSSGANVLTF.